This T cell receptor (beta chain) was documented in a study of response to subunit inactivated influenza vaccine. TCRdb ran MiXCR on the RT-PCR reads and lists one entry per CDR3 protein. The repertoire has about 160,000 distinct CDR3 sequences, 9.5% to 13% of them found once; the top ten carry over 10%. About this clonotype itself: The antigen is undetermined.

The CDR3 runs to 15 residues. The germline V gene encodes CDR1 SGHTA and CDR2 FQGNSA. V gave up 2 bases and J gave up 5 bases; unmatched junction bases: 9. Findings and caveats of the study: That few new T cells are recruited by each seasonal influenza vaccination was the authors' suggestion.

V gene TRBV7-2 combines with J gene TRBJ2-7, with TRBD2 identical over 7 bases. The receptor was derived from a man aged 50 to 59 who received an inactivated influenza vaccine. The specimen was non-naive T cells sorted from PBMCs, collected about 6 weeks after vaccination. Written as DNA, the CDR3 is TGTGCCAGCAGCTTATCGGTACGGGGGGTCCACGAGCAGTACTTC. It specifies CASSLSVRGVHEQYF. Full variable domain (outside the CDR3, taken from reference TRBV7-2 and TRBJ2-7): GAGVSQSPSNKVTEKGKDVELRCDPISGHTALYWYRQSLGQGLEFLIYFQGNSAPDKSGLPSDRFSAERTGGSVSTLTIQRTQQEDSAVYLCASSLSVRGVHEQYFGPGTRLTVT.